This is a list of T cell receptor beta chains from one sample in a study of cytomegalovirus exposure and HLA in healthy donors. Libraries were prepared by immunoSEQ multiplex PCR; TCRdb keeps only in-frame clonotypes and omits some of them. The table lists 110,000 to 150,000 clones, 84% of them singletons, with approximately 1.4% in the top ten. Material: PBMCs. The source is a woman in her 30s in good health and CMV-seronegative. Each CDR3 is given with its conserved first and last residue. The D gene is left open where the match is weak. Some rows mark clone size as missing; the rest say once, few, many or name a class of expanded clone.

D gene	V gene	J gene	clone size	CDR3 DNA	CDR3 protein
-	TRBV6-5	TRBJ1-1	once	TGTGCCAGCAGTTACTCGGGGGGGACTGAAGCTTTCTTT	CASSYSGGTEAFF
TRBD2	TRBV5-1	TRBJ2-3	-	TGCGCCAGCAGCCTAGGACTAGCGGGGGGAGAAGATACGCAGTATTTT	CASSLGLAGGEDTQYF
-	TRBV28	TRBJ2-7	once	TGTGCCAGCAGTTTAGCGGGACAGACCTACGAGCAGTACTTC	CASSLAGQTYEQYF
-	TRBV7-9	TRBJ2-5	-	TGTGCCAGCAGCTTACCGACAATGTCAGAGACCCAGTACTTC	CASSLPTMSETQYF
-	TRBV4-1	TRBJ1-2	-	TGCGCCAGCAGCTCCCCCGGGACACCATATGGCTACACCTTC	CASSSPGTPYGYTF
-	TRBV5-4	TRBJ1-2	-	TGTGCCAGCAGGGCAATAGGACAGAACTATGGCTACACCTTC	CASRAIGQNYGYTF
TRBD1	TRBV5-6	TRBJ1-4	-	TGTGCCAGCAGCCAGCGACCGACAGGGGGTCGAGTGAAACTGTTTTTT	CASSQRPTGGRVKLFF
-	TRBV5-6	TRBJ2-7	-	TGTGCCAGCAGCTCAGGGTACGAGCAGTACTTC	CASSSGYEQYF
-	TRBV11-2	TRBJ2-1	-	TGTGCCAGCAGCTCTGAGGGCAGCTCCTACAATGAGCAGTTCTTC	CASSSEGSSYNEQFF
TRBD1	TRBV15	TRBJ1-4	once	TGTGCCACCAGCGGCAAGTACCAGGGGGGAAGTGAAAAACTGTTTTTT	CATSGKYQGGSEKLFF
-	TRBV5-1	TRBJ1-2	-	TGCGCCAGCAGCTTTCCCGGGAGCGAAGTTTATGGCTACACCTTC	CASSFPGSEVYGYTF
TRBD2	TRBV9	TRBJ2-1	once	TGTGCCAGCAGCGTATCGGGGGGGCCAAAAAATGAGCAGTTCTTC	CASSVSGGPKNEQFF
TRBD1	TRBV18	TRBJ1-1	-	TGTGCCAGCTCACCAAGACAGGGGGCTGACACTGAAGCTTTCTTT	CASSPRQGADTEAFF
-	TRBV27	TRBJ2-5	-	TGTGCCAGCAGTTTTTACAGGGACCGTCAAGAGACCCAGTACTTC	CASSFYRDRQETQYF
-	TRBV2	TRBJ1-2	-	TGTGCCAGCAGTGAACGGACAGCCATAGATAACATCTATGGCTACACCTTC	CASSERTAIDNIYGYTF
-	TRBV10-3	TRBJ1-5	-	TGTGCCATCAGCCGAGAGAGGAGCAATCAGCCCCAGCATTTT	CAISRERSNQPQHF
TRBD1	TRBV7-9	TRBJ1-1	-	TGTGCCAGCAGCACCCGACAGGGCCTGGACTCTGAAGCTTTCTTT	CASSTRQGLDSEAFF
-	TRBV18	TRBJ1-5	-	TGTGCCAGCTCATCGAAGGGAGGTCAGCCCCAGCATTTT	CASSSKGGQPQHF
TRBD2	TRBV7-6	TRBJ2-3	-	TGTGCCAGCAGCCCATCATCCGGGACTACTAGCACAGATACGCAGTATTTT	CASSPSSGTTSTDTQYF
TRBD2	TRBV5-1	TRBJ2-1	-	TGCGCCAGCAGCTTAGCCGGACTAGCGGGGGCCCACAATGAGCAGTTCTTC	CASSLAGLAGAHNEQFF